Listed below are T cell receptor beta chains from one sample, sequenced in a study of Ad26.COV2.S vaccination and SARS-CoV-2 variants. Using immunoSEQ multiplex PCR, the repertoire was profiled, and TCRdb retains in-frame clones only, with some absent. This table holds over 400,000 clones, approximately 92% found once. The material was peripheral blood, obtained in a trial of Ad26.COV2.S vaccine versus placebo. The receptors come from a person aged 18-60 years who received the Ad26.COV2.S COVID-19 vaccine or a placebo. Each CDR3 is given with its conserved first and last residue. D genes are given only for firm matches.

j_call d_call v_call cdr3_aa cdr3_nt
TRBJ1-2 NA TRBV18 CASSPGQNYGYTF TGTGCCAGCTCACCTGGGCAGAACTATGGCTACACCTTC
TRBJ1-1 NA TRBV7-9 CASSLYVNTEAFF TGTGCCAGCAGCTTATACGTGAACACTGAAGCTTTCTTT
TRBJ1-2 NA TRBV5-1 CASSMGTANPGGYGYTF TGCGCCAGCAGTATGGGGACGGCGAATCCTGGAGGCTATGGCTACACCTTC
TRBJ1-2 NA TRBV7-8 CASSLAGQNYGYTF TGTGCCAGCAGCTTAGCAGGACAGAACTATGGCTACACCTTC
TRBJ1-5 NA TRBV5-5 CASSGGSGDYQPQHF TGTGCCAGCAGCGGAGGGTCAGGGGATTACCAGCCCCAGCATTTT
TRBJ1-3 NA TRBV4-3 CASSQEYGAGLGNTIYF TGCGCCAGCAGCCAAGAGTATGGTGCAGGGTTAGGAAACACCATATATTTT
TRBJ1-2 NA TRBV6-2/TRBV6-3 CASSDGWDYGYTF TGTGCCAGCAGCGACGGCTGGGACTATGGCTACACCTTC
TRBJ1-2 NA TRBV2 CASSRQNHYGYTF TGTGCCAGCAGTAGACAGAATCACTATGGCTACACCTTC
TRBJ1-1 NA TRBV28 CASSESNQGRDTEAFF TGTGCCAGCAGTGAATCTAATCAGGGGCGGGACACTGAAGCTTTCTTT
TRBJ2-5 NA TRBV29-1 CSVGNLETQYF TGCAGCGTTGGGAACTTGGAGACCCAGTACTTC
TRBJ1-5 NA TRBV12-5 CASGFDSNQPQHF TGTGCTAGTGGTTTCGATAGCAATCAGCCCCAGCATTTT